This T cell receptor (beta chain) originates from a study of metastatic and nonmetastatic thyroid tumors (dated by TCRdb to the early 2020s). For context, the study as a whole: Repertoires were compared across peripheral blood and tumor or nodule tissue samples from malignant and benign thyroid patients. Study-level results and caveats: TCR beta diversity was reported as significantly higher in malignant tumors than in benign nodules, in both blood and tumor samples.

Comments on this clone: There is no known antigen for this receptor. Per-base qualities were not stored, and no clone one base away is much larger.

V gives up 0 bases and J gives up 9 bases, and the segment between their germline ends measures 10 bases. As encoded in the germline V gene, CDR1 is SGHNT while CDR2 is YENEEA. From its cysteine to its phenylalanine, the CDR3 spans 13 amino acids. Here the CDR3 DNA is all that survives: 39 bases in frame from base 1. Receptors were amplified or captured by PCR. The instrument was an Illumina HiSeq 4000. High-throughput sequencing was used to profile the CDR3 region of the TCR beta-chain in every patient. The study's own analysis went as follows. CDR3 differences across clinicopathological groups were used to build a classifier for discriminating distant-metastatic papillary thyroid cancer patients. Repertoire diversity was assessed with the Shannon index, and tumor-blood repertoire similarity with the Morisita-Horn index. TCRdb took the public reads, trimmed them with fastp at Q25, ran MiXCR for clone calling and kept in-frame beta chains. These V and J calls are TCRdb output, not the study's own analysis. Present in this sample are fewer than 50,000 clones, 28% of which were seen just once. The ten largest account for approximately 9.6% of the sample.

None of the patients had been given any treatment before thyroid surgery. The study retrospectively analysed patient clinical samples collected from the early 2010s to the late 2010s using T-cell receptor beta sequencing. The rearranged segments are TRBV11-3 and TRBJ2-3; the D segment cannot be called with confidence. The sequence derives from a male donor with papillary thyroid cancer or a benign thyroid nodule (not recorded which). Some clones in this sample may be carry-over from other donors' samples. The sample comprised blood. The nucleotide sequence is given as TGTGCCAGCAGCTTAGACGGATCGGTGACGCAGTATTTT. This codes for CASSLDGSVTQYF.